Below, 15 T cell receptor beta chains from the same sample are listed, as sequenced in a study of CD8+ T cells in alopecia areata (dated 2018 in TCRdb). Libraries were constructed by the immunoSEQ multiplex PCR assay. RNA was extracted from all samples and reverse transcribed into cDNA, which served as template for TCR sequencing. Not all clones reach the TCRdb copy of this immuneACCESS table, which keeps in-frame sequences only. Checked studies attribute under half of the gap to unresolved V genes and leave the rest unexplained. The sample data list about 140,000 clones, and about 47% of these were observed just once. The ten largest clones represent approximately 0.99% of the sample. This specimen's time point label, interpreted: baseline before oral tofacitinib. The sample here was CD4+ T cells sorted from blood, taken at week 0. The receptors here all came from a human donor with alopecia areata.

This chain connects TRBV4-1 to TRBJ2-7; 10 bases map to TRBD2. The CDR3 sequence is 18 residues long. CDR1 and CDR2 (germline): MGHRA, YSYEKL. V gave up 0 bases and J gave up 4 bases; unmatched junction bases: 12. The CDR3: CASSQDLAGGTLEYEQYF. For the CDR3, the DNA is TGCGCCAGCAGCCAAGACTTAGCGGGAGGTACCCTTGAATACGAGCAGTACTTC.

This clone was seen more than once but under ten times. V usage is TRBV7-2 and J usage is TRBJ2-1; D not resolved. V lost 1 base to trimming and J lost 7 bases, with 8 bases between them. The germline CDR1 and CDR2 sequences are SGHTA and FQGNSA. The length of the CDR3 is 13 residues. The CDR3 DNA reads TGTGCCAGCAGCTTAGGACACCTTAATGAGCAGTTCTTC. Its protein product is CASSLGHLNEQFF.

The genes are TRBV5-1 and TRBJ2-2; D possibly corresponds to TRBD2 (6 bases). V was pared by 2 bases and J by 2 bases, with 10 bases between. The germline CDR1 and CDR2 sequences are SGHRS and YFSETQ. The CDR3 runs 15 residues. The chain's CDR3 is CASSLQGLNTGELFF. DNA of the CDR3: TGCGCCAGCAGCTTACAAGGACTAAACACCGGGGAGCTGTTTTTT.

The CDR3 protein is CASSLAGGPGTYEQYF. CDR3 sequence (DNA): TGTGCCAGCAGTTTAGCGGGAGGGCCCGGGACTTACGAGCAGTACTTC. V gene TRBV28 combines with J gene TRBJ2-7; 9 bases fit TRBD2. CDR3 size: 16 residues. Germline CDR1 is MDHEN and CDR2 is SYDVKM. V shed 2 bases, J shed 4 bases, and the junction held 9 bases outside the gene matches. The full variable domain, rest sourced from reference TRBV28 and TRBJ2-7, is DVKVTQSSRYLVKRTGEKVFLECVQDMDHENMFWYRQDPGLGLRLIYFSYDVKMKEKGDIPEGYSVSREKKERFSLILESASTNQTSMYLCASSLAGGPGTYEQYFGPGTRLTVT.

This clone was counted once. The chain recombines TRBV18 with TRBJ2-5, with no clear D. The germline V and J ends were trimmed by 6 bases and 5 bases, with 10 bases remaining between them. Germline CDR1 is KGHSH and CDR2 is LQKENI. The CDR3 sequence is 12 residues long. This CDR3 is CASSPVGETQYF. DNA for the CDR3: TGTGCCAGCTCGCCAGTAGGGGAGACCCAGTACTTC.

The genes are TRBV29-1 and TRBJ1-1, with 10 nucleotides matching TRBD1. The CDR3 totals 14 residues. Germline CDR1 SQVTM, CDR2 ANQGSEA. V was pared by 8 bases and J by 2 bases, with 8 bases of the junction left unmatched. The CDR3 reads CSSRTGGLNTEAFF. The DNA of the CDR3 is TGCAGCTCCCGGACAGGGGGGTTAAACACTGAAGCTTTCTTT.

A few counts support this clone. CDR3 DNA: TGCAGCGTTGGGGGGGGCATTTGGAACACTGAAGCTTTCTTT. Protein sequence: CSVGGGIWNTEAFF. The rearrangement joins TRBV29-1 to TRBJ1-1; maybe TRBD1 (6 bases). The CDR3 sequence is 14 residues long. V was shortened by 4 bases and J by 1 base, with 13 bases between the two germline ends. Per germline, CDR1 SQVTM and CDR2 ANQGSEA.

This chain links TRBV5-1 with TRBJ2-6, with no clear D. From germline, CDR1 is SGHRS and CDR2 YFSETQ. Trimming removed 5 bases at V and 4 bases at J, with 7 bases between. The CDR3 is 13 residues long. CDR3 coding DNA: TGCGCCAGCAGGAGTCCCGGGGCCAACGTCCTGACTTTC. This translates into CASRSPGANVLTF.

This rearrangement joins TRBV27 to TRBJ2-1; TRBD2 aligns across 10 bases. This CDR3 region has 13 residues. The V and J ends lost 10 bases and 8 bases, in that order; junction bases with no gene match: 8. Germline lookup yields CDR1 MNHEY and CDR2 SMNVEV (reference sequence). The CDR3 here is CATKLAGTDEQFF. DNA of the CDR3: TGTGCCACCAAACTAGCGGGAACGGATGAGCAGTTCTTC.

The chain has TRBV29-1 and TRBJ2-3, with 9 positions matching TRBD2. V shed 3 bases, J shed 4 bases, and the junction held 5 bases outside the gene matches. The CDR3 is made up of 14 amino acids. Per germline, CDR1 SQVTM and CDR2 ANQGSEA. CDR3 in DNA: TGCAGCGTTGACTGGCGGGAGGGTGCAGATACGCAGTATTTT. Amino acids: CSVDWREGADTQYF.

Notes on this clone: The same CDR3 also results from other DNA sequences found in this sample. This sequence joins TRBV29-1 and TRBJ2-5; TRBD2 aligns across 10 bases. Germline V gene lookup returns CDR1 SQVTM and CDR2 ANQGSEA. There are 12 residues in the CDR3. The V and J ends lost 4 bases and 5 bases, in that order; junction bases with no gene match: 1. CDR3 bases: TGCAGCGTTGTAGCGGGAGGCGAGACCCAGTACTTC. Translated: CSVVAGGETQYF.

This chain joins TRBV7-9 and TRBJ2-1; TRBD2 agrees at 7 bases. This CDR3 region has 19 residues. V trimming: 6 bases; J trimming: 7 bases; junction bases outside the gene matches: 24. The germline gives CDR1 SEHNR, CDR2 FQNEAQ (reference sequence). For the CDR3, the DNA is TGTGCCAGCAGTTCGTCCCCCCTCTACGCGGGAGAGAGGATGAATGAGCAGTTCTTC. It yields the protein CASSSSPLYAGERMNEQFF.

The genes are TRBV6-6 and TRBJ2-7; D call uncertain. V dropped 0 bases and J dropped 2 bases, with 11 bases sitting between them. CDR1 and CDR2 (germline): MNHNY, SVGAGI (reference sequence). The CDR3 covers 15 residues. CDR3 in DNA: TGTGCCAGCAGTTACTCGACTGGGCGGACCTACGAGCAGTACTTC. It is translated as CASSYSTGRTYEQYF.

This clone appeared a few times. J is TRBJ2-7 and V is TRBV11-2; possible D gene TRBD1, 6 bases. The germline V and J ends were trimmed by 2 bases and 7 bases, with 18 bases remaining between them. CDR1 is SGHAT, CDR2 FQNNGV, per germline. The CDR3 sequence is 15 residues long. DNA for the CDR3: TGTGCCAGCAGCTTATCCGGGCAGGGGTTCTGGGAGCAGTACTTC. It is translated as CASSLSGQGFWEQYF.

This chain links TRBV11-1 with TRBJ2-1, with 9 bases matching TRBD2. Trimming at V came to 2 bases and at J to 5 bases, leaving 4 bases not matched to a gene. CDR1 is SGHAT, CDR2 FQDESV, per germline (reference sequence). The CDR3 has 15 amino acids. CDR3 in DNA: TGTGCCAGCAGCTTAAGACTAGCGGCACACAATGAGCAGTTCTTC. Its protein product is CASSLRLAAHNEQFF.